Each of the 28 T cell receptor beta chains below was sequenced from the same sample in a study of molecular identifiers for immune sequencing clone quantification. One entry per CDR3 protein, called by TCRdb with MiXCR from the PCR reads. The sample contains approximately 97,000 distinct CDR3 sequences, under 40% of which appear only once. The sequencing input was naive CD8+ T cells from blood, with Jurkat cell RNA spiked in. Subset of the sample: FACS-sorted CD8+CD4-CCR7+CD45RA+ naive T cells. All receptors come from a human donor in good health. Some libraries in this study had Jurkat cell RNA spiked in.

Regarding this clonotype: Since a much larger clone is just one base distant, this may be a read error. J is TRBJ1-5 and V is TRBV7-2, with D uncertain. The CDR3 length is 13 residues. The germline gives CDR1 SGHTA, CDR2 FQGNSA. CDR3 coding DNA: TGTGCCAGCAGCTTCCAAGGCAATCAGCCCCAGCAATTT. Translated, it gives CASSFQGNQPQQF. Filled out from reference TRBV7-2 and TRBJ1-5, the complete variable domain reads GAGVSQSPSNKVTEKGKDVELRCDPISGHTALYWYRQSLGQGLEFLIYFQGNSAPDKSGLPSDRFSAERTGGSVSTLTIQRTQQEDSAVYLCASSFQGNQPQQFGDGTRLSIL.

This clonotype was seen many times. This chain joins TRBV5-6 and TRBJ2-7; 8 positions match TRBD1. The CDR3 sequence is 13 residues long. J was trimmed by 3 bases and V by 5 bases; bases with no gene match: 4. Per germline, CDR1 SGHDT and CDR2 YYEEEE. CDR3 protein: CASSWGQVYEQYF. In nucleotides, the CDR3 is TGTGCCAGCAGTTGGGGACAGGTCTACGAGCAGTACTTC.

Concerning this clonotype: A much larger clone differs from this one at a single base, so this may be a read error. The chain combines TRBV2 with TRBJ2-5; D may be TRBD1 or TRBD2 (5 bases each). Germline V gene lookup returns CDR1 SNHLY and CDR2 FYNNEI. CDR3 length: 15 residues. V gave up 5 bases and J gave up 5 bases, with 18 bases separating them. CDR3 residues: CASSPPQGADETQYF. CDR3 DNA: TGTGCCAGCAGTCCCCCCCAGGGAGCCGATGAGACCCAGTACTTC. The full variable domain, completed using reference TRBV2 and TRBJ2-5, is EPEVTQTPSHQVTQMGQEVILRCVPISNHLYFYWYRQILGQKVEFLVSFYNNEISEKSEIFDDQFSVERPDGSNFTLKIRSTKLEDSAMYFCASSPPQGADETQYFGPGTRLLVL.

This chain uses TRBV7-2 with TRBJ2-1, with 10 bases identical to TRBD2. Germline CDR1 and CDR2: SGHTA and FQGNSA. The CDR3 covers 15 residues. Trimming took 1 base from V and 9 from J; bases not matched to a gene: 6. The CDR3: CASSLVASGRVEQFF. The CDR3 DNA reads as TGTGCCAGCAGCTTAGTTGCTAGCGGGAGAGTTGAGCAGTTCTTC.

This clonotype was recorded at least ten times. This sequence joins TRBV11-2 and TRBJ2-1, with 10 positions matching TRBD2. This CDR3 is built from 15 residues. After removal of 2 bases from V and 6 bases from J, the junction contained 4 bases not matched to a gene. Germline values: CDR1 SGHAT, CDR2 FQNNGV. CDR3: CASSLKGLAVNEQFF. The CDR3 DNA reads TGTGCCAGCAGCTTAAAAGGACTAGCGGTCAATGAGCAGTTCTTC.

Comment on this clonotype: The CDR3 carries no conserved terminal phenylalanine or tryptophan, so it likely arises from a read error. The chain has TRBV28 and TRBJ2-5; 10 bases map to TRBD2. Trimming removed 3 bases from V and 5 bases from J; junction bases left unmatched: 6. Germline CDR1 and CDR2: MDHEN and SYDVKM. CDR3 length: 15 amino acids. This CDR3 reads CASSFPSGRGETQYY. CDR3 coding DNA: TGTGCCAGCAGTTTCCCTAGCGGGAGAGGTGAGACCCAGTACTAC.

This clonotype was counted ten times or more. This chain uses TRBV13 with TRBJ2-3, with D perhaps matching TRBD1 (6 bases). Germline values: CDR1 PRHDT, CDR2 FYEKMQ (reference sequence). CDR3 length equals 16 residues. Trimming pared 3 bases from V and 4 bases from J, leaving 17 bases between. CDR3 residues: CASSFGLQGPADTQYF. CDR3 nucleotides: TGTGCCAGCAGCTTTGGGCTTCAGGGGCCAGCAGATACGCAGTATTTT.

As regards this clonotype: One junction end does not reproduce the germline sequence, and a read error may be involved. The V and J genes are TRBV29-1 and TRBJ2-1; 9 bases are shared with TRBD2. The CDR3 has 16 amino acids. Germline V gene sequence: CDR1 SQVTM, CDR2 ANQGSEA. The CDR3 nucleotides read TGCAGCGCTGAATCGACTAGCGGTAGCTCCTACAATGAGCAGTTCTTC. Its translation is CSAESTSGSSYNEQFF.

This sequence joins TRBV20-1 and TRBJ2-5, with D perhaps matching TRBD1 (6 bases). V was clipped by 1 base and J by 3 bases, with 21 bases between them. Germline lookup yields CDR1 DFQATT and CDR2 SNEGSKA (reference sequence). The CDR3 loop spans 17 amino acids. The CDR3 sequence: CSARALGAGESKETQYF. The CDR3, as DNA: TGCAGTGCTAGAGCTCTCGGAGCAGGGGAGTCCAAAGAGACCCAGTACTTC.

This clonotype was found a few times. CDR3 sequence: CASSLVAQGSPSYNEQFF. The CDR3 DNA reads TGTGCCAGCAGCTTAGTCGCTCAGGGTAGTCCCTCCTACAATGAGCAGTTCTTC. The chain has TRBV7-8 and TRBJ2-1; possible D gene TRBD1, 5 bases. V gave up 1 base and J gave up 0 bases, with 16 bases separating them. The germline CDR1 and CDR2 sequences are SGHVS and FQNEAQ. CDR3 length: 18 residues.

The chain carries TRBV18 and TRBJ2-5; D perhaps matches TRBD2 (5 bases). Between the trimmed V and J ends, which lost 6 bases and 2 bases, there was a span of 19 bases. Germline loops: CDR1 KGHSH, CDR2 LQKENI. There are 16 residues in the CDR3. The CDR3 sequence: CASSPSGYSPQETQYF. Here the CDR3 DNA reads TGTGCCAGCTCGCCCTCGGGATACTCACCACAAGAGACCCAGTACTTC.

This chain uses TRBV7-9 with TRBJ2-3; D unresolved. V was trimmed by 2 bases and J by 2 bases, leaving 11 bases between them. The CDR3 totals 15 residues. The germline V gene has CDR1 SEHNR and CDR2 FQNEAQ (reference sequence). For the CDR3, the DNA is TGTGCCAGCAGCTTAATACTGGACGTCACAGATACGCAGTATTTT. It encodes CASSLILDVTDTQYF.

This clonotype was counted ten times or more. The chain employs TRBV28 and TRBJ1-5; 7 bases match TRBD1. In germline, CDR1 is MDHEN, CDR2 SYDVKM. The CDR3 loop spans 16 amino acids. The V gene end was trimmed by 2 bases and the J gene end by 4 bases; junction bases not matched to a gene: 8. The chain's CDR3 is CASSLKARGMNQPQHF. The CDR3 DNA sequence: TGTGCCAGCAGTTTAAAAGCCAGGGGGATGAATCAGCCCCAGCATTTT.

Comments on this clonotype: The junction differs from germline at one of its ends, possibly a read error. V is TRBV27 and J is TRBJ2-1, with D perhaps matching TRBD2 (5 bases). This CDR3 contains 14 residues. Germline V gene sequence: CDR1 MNHEY, CDR2 SMNVEV (reference sequence). CDR3 coding DNA: TGTGCCTGCAGTTTATCAGCGGATTACAATGAGCAGTTCTTC. This gives the protein CACSLSADYNEQFF.

Worth noting for this clonotype: This sequence may be a read error, since a much larger clone differs from it by one base. The chain uses TRBV28 and TRBJ1-1; D is perhaps TRBD1 (5 bases). The V end was cut by 8 bases, the J end by 0 bases, with 16 bases between. Germline V gives CDR1 MDHEN, CDR2 SYDVKM. This CDR3 comprises 15 residues. CDR3 nucleotides: TGTGCCAGCTGGTACGTCACAGGCGTGAACACTGAAGCTTTCTTT. Translating gives CASWYVTGVNTEAFF.

Points on this clonotype: This clone may be a read error of a much larger clone one base away. The chain carries TRBV7-3 and TRBJ2-2; maybe TRBD2 (6 bases). The CDR3 is 13 residues long. Germline CDR1 is SGHTA and CDR2 is FQGTGA. CDR3 nucleotides: TGTGCCAGCAGCTTAGCGCCCACCGGGGGGCTGTTTTTT. It specifies CASSLAPTGGLFF.

This clonotype was found many times. The gene calls are TRBV5-6 and TRBJ2-6; the D is unclear. Trimming left V 2 bases short and J 2 bases short, with 5 bases between. The CDR3 sequence is 14 residues long. Looked up from germline, CDR1 is SGHDT and CDR2 is YYEEEE. Here the CDR3 reads CASSLGTGANVLTF. The CDR3 nucleotides read TGTGCCAGCAGCTTAGGGACTGGGGCCAACGTCCTGACTTTC.

The CDR3 DNA reads as TGTGCCAGCGGGGAGTTTTACGAGCAGTACTTC. Encoded protein: CASGEFYEQYF. This chain links TRBV25-1 with TRBJ2-7; D is possibly TRBD2 (5 bases). Trimming removed 8 bases from V and 4 bases from J, with 9 bases in between. The CDR3 totals 11 residues. Germline V gene data show CDR1 as MGHDK and CDR2 as SYGVNS.

This clonotype occurred a few times. The gene calls are TRBV12-3 or TRBV12-4 and TRBJ2-1; D gene uncertain. V was pared by 5 bases and J by 0 bases, with 11 bases between. CDR3 length: 15 amino acids. The DNA for the CDR3 is TGTGCCAGCAGTCCCAGAGATAGCTCCTACAATGAGCAGTTCTTC. This encodes CASSPRDSSYNEQFF.

This CDR3 reads CASSPQGSSGNTIYF. CDR3 coding DNA: TGTGCCAGCAGTCCTCAGGGATCCTCTGGAAACACCATATATTTT. The chain couples TRBV27 to TRBJ1-3; D might be TRBD1 (5 bases). CDR3 length equals 15 residues. CDR1 is MNHEY, CDR2 SMNVEV, per germline (reference sequence). Trimming cost V 5 bases and J 0 bases, with 11 bases left between them.

Ten or more counts support this clonotype. The CDR3, as DNA: TGTGCCAGCAGTCCGGGACTAGCAGACTACGAGCAGTACTTC. Amino acids: CASSPGLADYEQYF. The V call is TRBV28, the J call TRBJ2-7; 9 bases match TRBD2. CDR3 size: 14 residues. Per germline, CDR1 MDHEN and CDR2 SYDVKM. Losses at the gene ends were 5 bases for V and 3 bases for J; bases not matched to a gene: 5.

This clonotype was counted a few times. The chain joins TRBV5-1 to TRBJ2-1; weak D call: TRBD2 (6 bases). The CDR3 loop spans 15 amino acids. V was pared by 0 bases and J by 9 bases, with 16 bases between. Per the germline V gene, CDR1 is SGHRS and CDR2 is YFSETQ. The CDR3 is CASSLASGLSGEQFF. CDR3 in DNA: TGCGCCAGCAGCTTGGCGTCAGGGCTTAGCGGTGAGCAGTTCTTC.

This rearrangement joins TRBV6-5 to TRBJ1-2; no reliable D call. This CDR3 contains 13 residues. V lost 0 bases, J lost 4 bases, and 6 bases lay in between. Germline-derived CDR1 and CDR2 are MNHEY and SVGAGI. CDR3 sequence (DNA): TGTGCCAGCAGTTACTCGACCGGCTATGGCTACACCTTC. Encoded protein: CASSYSTGYGYTF.

This clonotype has ten or more counts. The chain carries TRBV6-1 and TRBJ1-1; tentatively, D is TRBD1 (6 bases). The germline gives CDR1 MNHNS, CDR2 SASEGT. V was clipped by 5 bases and J by 4 bases, with 8 bases between them. There are 12 residues in the CDR3. CDR3 DNA sequence: TGTGCCAGCAGTATCAGGGGCACTGAAGCTTTCTTT. Residues: CASSIRGTEAFF.

With regard to this clonotype: A junction end diverges from the germline sequence, so it may reflect a read error. CDR3 in DNA: TGTGCCGGCAGTCCCTCCTGGGACGAAAAACTGTTTTTT. Its translation: CAGSPSWDEKLFF. The chain carries TRBV12-3 or TRBV12-4 and TRBJ1-4; D may be TRBD1 (5 bases). The CDR3 is made up of 13 amino acids.

This clonotype was observed a few times. The rearrangement links TRBV28 to TRBJ2-7, with D possibly being TRBD1 or TRBD2 (5 bases each). The CDR3 length is 13 residues. V was pared by 8 bases and J by 3 bases, with 14 bases between. Germline values: CDR1 MDHEN, CDR2 SYDVKM. CDR3 sequence reads: CASVGTNGYEQYF. Written as DNA, the CDR3 is TGTGCCAGCGTCGGGACGAATGGCTACGAGCAGTACTTC.

Turning to this clonotype: Possible read error: a much larger clone is one base away. The chain uses TRBV28 and TRBJ2-3; D may be TRBD1 or TRBD2 (5 bases each). V dropped 6 bases and J dropped 5 bases, with 18 bases sitting between them. The CDR3 totals 15 residues. Per germline, CDR1 MDHEN and CDR2 SYDVKM. This CDR3 is CASSGLLGTRDTQYF. In DNA, the CDR3 is TGTGCCAGCAGCGGACTTCTCGGGACCCGAGATACGCAGTATTTT.

J is TRBJ2-7 and V is TRBV4-3, with 8 bases matching TRBD1. Germline lookup yields CDR1 LGHNA and CDR2 YSLEER. J gave up 2 bases and V 0 bases, and 6 bases lay outside the gene matches. The CDR3 covers 16 residues. The CDR3 nucleotides read TGCGCCAGCAGCCAAGATCCGTGGACAGGGACCTACGAGCAGTACTTC. This encodes CASSQDPWTGTYEQYF.